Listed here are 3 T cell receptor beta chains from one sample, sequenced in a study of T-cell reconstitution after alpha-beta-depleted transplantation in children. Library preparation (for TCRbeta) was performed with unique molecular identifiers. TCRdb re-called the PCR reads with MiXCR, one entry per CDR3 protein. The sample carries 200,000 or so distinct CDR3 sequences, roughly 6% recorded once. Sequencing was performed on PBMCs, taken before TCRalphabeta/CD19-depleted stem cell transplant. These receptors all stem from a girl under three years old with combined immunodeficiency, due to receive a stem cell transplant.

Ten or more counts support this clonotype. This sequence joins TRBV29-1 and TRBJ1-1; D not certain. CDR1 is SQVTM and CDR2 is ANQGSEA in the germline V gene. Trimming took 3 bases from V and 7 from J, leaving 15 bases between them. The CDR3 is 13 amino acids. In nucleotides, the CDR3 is TGCAGCGTTGATGGCGGCGCGGGTTATGAAGCTTTCTTT. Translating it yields CSVDGGAGYEAFF. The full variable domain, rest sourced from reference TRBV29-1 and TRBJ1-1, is SAVISQKPSRDICQRGTSLTIQCQVDSQVTMMFWYRQQPGQSLTLIATANQGSEATYESGFVIDKFPISRPNLTFSTLTVSNMSPEDSSIYLCSVDGGAGYEAFFGQGTRLTVV.

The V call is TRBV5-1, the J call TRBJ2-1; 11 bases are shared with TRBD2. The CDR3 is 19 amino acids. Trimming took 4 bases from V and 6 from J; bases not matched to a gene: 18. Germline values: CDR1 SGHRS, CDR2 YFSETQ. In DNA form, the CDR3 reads TGCGCCAGCAGCCCCGCGGGGAGACTAACTAGCGGGAGTAGCAATGAGCAGTTCTTC. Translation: CASSPAGRLTSGSSNEQFF.

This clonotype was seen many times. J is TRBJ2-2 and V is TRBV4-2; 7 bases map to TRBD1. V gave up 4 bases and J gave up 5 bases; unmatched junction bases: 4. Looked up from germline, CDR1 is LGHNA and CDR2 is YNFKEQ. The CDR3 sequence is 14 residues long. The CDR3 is CASSPQQGTGELFF. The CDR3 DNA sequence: TGTGCCAGCAGCCCCCAACAGGGGACCGGGGAGCTGTTTTTT.